A selection of T cell receptor beta chains follows, all from one sample in a study of T cell repertoires in cytomegalovirus infection. In TCRdb, the reads were re-called with MiXCR into one record per CDR3 protein. Found here are fewer than 350,000 distinct CDR3 sequences, roughly a sixth of them singletons; the top ten hold 12%. Sequenced: PBMCs. The receptors originated from a human donor in good health (CMV status not recorded). Some clones in this sample may be carry-over from other donors' samples. Each CDR3 is given with its conserved first and last residue. A D gene is named only where the DNA matches it firmly. Rows may omit the clone size; those that give it use once, few, many or a size class.

d_gene,abundance,v_gene,j_gene,CDR3aa,CDR3nt
TRBD1,-,TRBV6-5,TRBJ2-5,CASSYPGRTGGETQYF,TGTGCCAGCAGTTACCCGGGGAGGACAGGGGGGGAGACCCAGTACTTC
-,-,TRBV7-8,TRBJ1-2,CASTLQGAGAYGYTF,TGTGCCAGCACCCTACAGGGAGCCGGGGCCTATGGCTACACCTTC
-,few,TRBV4-2,TRBJ1-1,CASSQDWVAGAGGPEAFF,TGTGCCAGCAGCCAAGATTGGGTGGCTGGGGCAGGAGGCCCTGAAGCTTTCTTT
-,few,TRBV20-1,TRBJ1-2,CSAIQGASGYTF,TGCAGTGCCATACAGGGAGCTAGTGGCTACACCTTC
-,-,TRBV11-2,TRBJ2-5,CASSLFGAQETQYF,TGTGCCAGCAGCTTGTTCGGGGCTCAAGAGACCCAGTACTTC
TRBD1,-,TRBV5-1,TRBJ1-6,CASSFVGTGTNSPLHF,TGCGCCAGCAGCTTTGTCGGGACAGGGACCAATTCACCCCTCCACTTT
-,-,TRBV20-1,TRBJ1-5,CSARGGGAYQPQHF,TGCAGTGCTAGAGGGGGGGGAGCATATCAGCCCCAGCATTTT
-,many,TRBV7-2,TRBJ2-3,CASSLAGGLLADTQYF,TGTGCCAGCAGCTTAGCGGGGGGGCTTTTGGCAGATACGCAGTATTTT
-,-,TRBV3-1,TRBJ2-1,CASSQGNQQFF,TGTGCCAGCAGCCAAGGGAACCAGCAGTTCTTC
-,many,TRBV2,TRBJ1-5,CASSSENPSNQPQHF,TGTGCCAGCAGTTCAGAAAACCCTAGCAATCAGCCCCAGCATTTT
-,-,TRBV12-3/TRBV12-4,TRBJ1-1,CASRLRAVPELTEAFF,TGTGCCAGCAGGCTCCGCGCCGTACCAGAACTGACTGAAGCTTTCTTT
-,many,TRBV12-3/TRBV12-4,TRBJ2-4,CASSFYAGSMDIQYF,TGTGCCAGCAGTTTTTATGCAGGGTCTATGGACATTCAGTACTTC